The 13 T cell receptor beta chains below all came from one sample that was sequenced in a study of CD8 T cells in ankylosing spondylitis. Study outcomes and limitations: The study identified a TCR beta motif of under ten highly homologous variants that appeared characteristic of ankylosing spondylitis blood.

TCRdb passed the 5' RACE reads through MiXCR, listing each CDR3 protein once. The sample lists about 540,000 distinct CDR3 sequences; approximately 12% were seen once. What these receptors recognize is not known. Sequencing was performed on blood, either unsorted or a sorted T cell fraction (not recorded which). These receptors came from a male donor with ankylosing spondylitis.

The chain carries TRBV5-1 and TRBJ2-2; the match to TRBD2 covers 8 bases. This CDR3 region has 16 residues. Germline CDR1 is SGHRS and CDR2 is YFSETQ. With V trimmed by 2 bases and J by 6 bases, 9 bases remained unmatched. CDR3 coding DNA: TGCGCCAGCAGCTTTGGGAACAGCGGGAGTCCCGGGGAGCTGTTTTTT. The encoded protein is CASSFGNSGSPGELFF.

This clonotype was detected only a few times. This chain connects TRBV11-3 to TRBJ2-5; 14 nucleotides agree with TRBD2. Germline CDR1 reads SGHNT; CDR2 reads YENEEA. J was trimmed by 5 bases and V by 5 bases; bases with no gene match: 7. The CDR3 runs to 16 residues. CDR3 amino acids: CASSKGTSGRGETQYF. The DNA for the CDR3 is TGTGCCAGCAGCAAAGGGACTAGCGGGAGAGGGGAGACCCAGTACTTC.

This clonotype was observed a handful of times. The J gene is TRBJ2-7, the V gene TRBV7-2; 7 bases align to TRBD1. The germline V gene encodes CDR1 SGHTA and CDR2 FQGNSA. Trimming cost V 0 bases and J 3 bases; bases outside gene matches: 11. This CDR3 has 17 amino acids. The CDR3 loop reads CASSLALARGLNYEQYV. The CDR3 nucleotides are TGTGCCAGCAGCTTAGCGCTTGCCAGGGGGTTGAACTACGAGCAGTACGTC.

This clonotype was seen more than once but under ten times. The rearrangement links TRBV20-1 to TRBJ2-7; TRBD1 aligns across 7 bases. V was clipped by 4 bases and J by 7 bases; unmatched bases: 13. Germline assignment: CDR1 DFQATT and CDR2 SNEGSKA (reference sequence). This CDR3 contains 14 residues. The CDR3 DNA reads as TGCAGTGCTATGCCACTGACAGGGCCGAGGGAGCAGTACTTC. Residues: CSAMPLTGPREQYF.

This chain connects TRBV5-1 to TRBJ1-2; TRBD1 is a possible D gene (6 bases). The V end lost 4 bases, the J end lost 0 bases, and 10 bases lay between the germline ends. CDR1 and CDR2 (germline): SGHRS, YFSETQ. This CDR3 has 14 amino acids. As DNA, the CDR3 is TGCGCCAGCAGCGTAGGACAGACTAACTATGGCTACACCTTC. This codes for CASSVGQTNYGYTF.

At least ten counts were recorded for this clonotype. The chain is built from TRBV7-9 and TRBJ2-1, with D perhaps matching TRBD2 (7 bases). CDR3 length: 15 residues. Germline values: CDR1 SEHNR, CDR2 FQNEAQ (reference sequence). Trimming shortened V by 5 bases and J by 10 bases, and 21 bases separated the two germline ends. Here the CDR3 DNA reads TGTGCCAGCAGCCTAGTCTGGGAGGGGGTTGGCGAGCAGTTCTTC. Translation: CASSLVWEGVGEQFF.

This clonotype was counted at least ten times. The genes are TRBV20-1 and TRBJ2-3; TRBD1 or TRBD2 may be the D gene (5 bases each). V lost 6 bases and J lost 2, with 12 bases in between. The CDR3 is 13 residues long. Germline V CDR1 and CDR2: DFQATT, SNEGSKA (reference sequence). For the CDR3, the DNA is TGCAGTGCAACGGGACCCACCACAGATACGCAGTATTTT. Translated: CSATGPTTDTQYF.

This clonotype appeared a few times. The V gene is TRBV7-2, the J gene TRBJ1-2; TRBD1 matches 8 bases. The germline gives CDR1 SGHTA, CDR2 FQGNSA. The CDR3 totals 16 residues. The V segment lost 5 bases and the J segment 8 bases; nucleotides outside the gene matches: 16. The CDR3 nucleotides read TGTGCCAGCAGCACTCGGACAGGGCCGGTTGTCGGGGGCTACACCTTC. It yields the protein CASSTRTGPVVGGYTF.

The count of this clonotype is one. V gene TRBV19 combines with J gene TRBJ2-2; D perhaps matches TRBD1 (5 bases). Trimming took off 2 bases at V and 1 base at J, with 17 bases between the two ends. This CDR3 is 18 amino acids long. Germline V gene data show CDR1 as LNHDA and CDR2 as SQIVND (reference sequence). The CDR3 sequence is CASSILGRLLLNTGELFF. The CDR3 bases are TGTGCCAGTAGTATACTGGGGCGCTTACTACTGAACACCGGGGAGCTGTTTTTT.

As to this clonotype: This is likely a read error, given that the CDR3 carries no conserved phenylalanine or tryptophan at its end. The chain joins TRBV5-1 to TRBJ2-6, with 9 bases aligning to TRBD2. Trimming removed 4 bases from V and 0 bases from J; junction bases left unmatched: 5. From germline, CDR1 is SGHRS and CDR2 YFSETQ. This CDR3 region has 17 residues. In DNA form, the CDR3 reads TGCGCCAGCAGCGCTGGACTAGCGAACTCTGGGGCCAACGTCCTGACTTAC. Residues: CASSAGLANSGANVLTY.

The chain employs TRBV9 and TRBJ2-3; D is ambiguous. CDR1 and CDR2 (germline): SGDLS, YYNGEE. The CDR3 spans 14 residues. V was clipped by 4 bases and J by 6 bases, with 15 bases between them. In nucleotides, the CDR3 is TGTGCCAGCAGCCCCTCATCTCTCGGCGATACGCAGTATTTT. Its translation is CASSPSSLGDTQYF.

This clonotype has just a few counts. The V call is TRBV5-1, the J call TRBJ1-1; 8 bases agree with TRBD1. V lost 1 base to trimming and J lost 1 base; unmatched junction nucleotides: 6. CDR1 is SGHRS and CDR2 is YFSETQ in the germline V gene. The CDR3 is 16 amino acids. CDR3 DNA: TGCGCCAGCAGCTTGTCTTCTGGACAGGGGAACACTGAAGCTTTCTTT. This encodes CASSLSSGQGNTEAFF.

The chain has TRBV10-3 and TRBJ1-3, with D possibly TRBD1 on 6 matching bases. CDR1 and CDR2 (germline): ENHRY, SYGVKD. The ends were cut back, 3 bases at V and 0 bases at J, with 9 bases in the middle. The CDR3 totals 15 residues. The CDR3 region is CAISDDRYSGNTIYF. CDR3 bases: TGTGCCATCAGTGACGACAGGTACTCTGGAAACACCATATATTTT.